This note documents a single T cell receptor (beta chain) sequence. Its specificity is not known. Libraries were prepared by immunoSEQ multiplex PCR; TCRdb keeps only in-frame clonotypes and omits some of them. The table lists about 130,000 clones, 88% of them singletons. The data were obtained in a study of T cell responses to AZD1222 COVID-19 vaccine. The study, taken as a whole, reports: Baseline seropositives among AZD1222 recipients totaled only five to seven.

Germline V lookup: CDR1 MNHEY, CDR2 SVGEGT. The CDR3 length is 15 residues. Trimming removed 5 bases at V and 7 bases at J, with 20 bases between. Source: peripheral blood, taken on day 0 of AZD1222 vaccination. The chain links TRBV6-2 or TRBV6-3 to TRBJ1-2, with no clear D. The sequence derives from an adult in good health. The CDR3 region has the DNA TGTGCCAGCAGTACCCATATTGGGCAGGATGGTGGCTACACCTTC. Amino acid sequence: CASSTHIGQDGGYTF.